The clone carrying this T cell receptor beta chain was found a few times. Its matching antigen is unknown. CDR1 is SEHNR and CDR2 is FQNEAQ in the germline V gene (reference sequence). Trimming stripped 3 bases from V and 3 bases from J, with 12 bases between. CDR3 size: 14 residues. This entry comes from a study of lymphopenia after photon versus proton radiotherapy. Findings and limits, study-wide: A bigger post-nadir fall in TCR diversity correlated inversely with survival time in deceased patients. Proton therapy kept repertoires fairly stable, unlike photons, which gained effector/memory cells. Post-nadir diversity loss with photons came from oligoclonal expansion, particularly CD8+ Temra cells. Better survival with proton therapy was suggested as possible, not demonstrated.

Profiled with immunoSEQ multiplex PCR; TCRdb holds only in-frame clones, not every one. This table has more than 45,000 clones, roughly 84% appearing once. The sample consisted of peripheral blood, taken from a patient treated with proton-based radiotherapy. This chain links TRBV7-9 with TRBJ2-7; the D gene is possibly TRBD1 (6 bases). This receptor was obtained from a man aged 55 to 70 with pancreatic cancer. CDR3 in amino acids: CASSLGHSYYEQYF. CDR3 in DNA: TGTGCCAGCAGCTTGGGACACTCCTACTACGAGCAGTACTTC.